One sample yielded the 27 T cell receptor beta chains listed below, sequenced in a study of graft-versus-host responses after intestinal transplantation (dated by TCRdb to the early 2020s). The library was built by means of the immunoSEQ multiplex PCR assay. The source is immuneACCESS, and TCRdb retained only in-frame sequences with V and J called. Part of the clones is not carried over; for the studies checked, unresolved V genes explain less than half of this, and the remainder is unexplained. In this sample the table shows roughly 21,000 clones, approximately 40% of which occur a single time. The top ten constitute 1.5% to 2% of the sample. What the time point label conveys for this sample: cells obtained before transplantation from donor or recipient. Mixed lymphocyte reactions plated around 200,000 CFSE-labeled pre-transplant responders with around 200,000 irradiated violet-dye-labeled stimulators and were cultured for six to seven days.

Sequencing used alloreactive CD8+ T cells from a mixed lymphocyte reaction culture, obtained before intestinal transplant. The label giving this sample's cell subset or site can be read as: CFSE-low proliferating T cells sorted from approximately 6-day pre-transplant mixed lymphocyte reaction (GvH or HvG direction). The receptors were sampled from a human patient who received an intestinal transplant.

In this sample, this clone turned up a few times. The V gene is TRBV6-1, the J gene TRBJ1-5; D unresolved. The length of the CDR3 is 14 residues. Germline CDR1 is MNHNS and CDR2 is SASEGT. V dropped 2 bases and J dropped 0 bases, with 5 bases sitting between them. As DNA, the CDR3 is TGTGCCAGCAGTGAACAGGATAGCAATCAGCCCCAGCATTTT. Amino acid sequence: CASSEQDSNQPQHF.

The genes are TRBV11-2 and TRBJ2-5; the match to TRBD2 covers 9 bases. V lost 8 bases and J lost 5; bases outside the gene matches: 9. This CDR3 has 14 residues. CDR1 SGHAT and CDR2 FQNNGV come from the germline V gene. The CDR3 spells CASRTSGRLETQYF. In DNA, the CDR3 is TGTGCCAGCCGAACGAGCGGGAGGCTGGAGACCCAGTACTTC.

The sample holds a few counts of this clone. The J gene is TRBJ1-2, the V gene TRBV6-5, with 7 nucleotides matching TRBD1. The V segment lost 2 bases and the J segment 4 bases; nucleotides outside the gene matches: 4. Germline-derived CDR1 and CDR2 are MNHEY and SVGAGI. This CDR3 has 14 amino acids. This chain's CDR3 is CASSYGGQSYGYTF. Here the CDR3 DNA reads TGTGCCAGCAGTTACGGGGGACAGAGCTATGGCTACACCTTC.

The chain combines TRBV5-1 with TRBJ2-1; the match to TRBD1 covers 9 bases. Germline lookup yields CDR1 SGHRS and CDR2 YFSETQ. The CDR3 runs to 15 residues. V was clipped by 4 bases and J by 2 bases; unmatched bases: 4. In nucleotides, the CDR3 is TGCGCCAGCAGCCAACAGGGGGCGGCCTACAATGAGCAGTTCTTC. The encoded protein is CASSQQGAAYNEQFF.

There are a few counts of this clone. This chain joins TRBV29-1 and TRBJ2-7; TRBD2 matches 13 bases. CDR1 and CDR2 (germline): SQVTM, ANQGSEA. The V gene end was trimmed by 6 bases and the J gene end by 4 bases; junction bases not matched to a gene: 3. There are 13 residues in the CDR3. In nucleotides, the CDR3 is TGCAGCGTCAGGACTAGCGGGAGATACGAGCAGTACTTC. Its translation is CSVRTSGRYEQYF.

There are a few counts of this clone. The rearrangement joins TRBV5-1 to TRBJ2-7; D perhaps matches TRBD1 (5 bases). Between the trimmed V and J ends, which lost 0 bases and 5 bases, there was a span of 9 bases. Germline V gene lookup returns CDR1 SGHRS and CDR2 YFSETQ. The CDR3 contains 13 residues. CDR3 loop: CASSLDRINEQYF. CDR3 sequence (DNA): TGCGCCAGCAGCTTGGACAGGATCAACGAGCAGTACTTC.

This chain joins TRBV6-6 and TRBJ2-7; D may match TRBD1 or TRBD2 (5 bases each). V was pared by 10 bases and J by 3 bases, with 13 bases between. The germline V gene has CDR1 MNHNY and CDR2 SVGAGI (reference sequence). The CDR3 consists of 12 residues. CDR3 nucleotide sequence: TGTGCCACCACCGGGACGATCTACGAGCAGTACTTC. Encoded protein: CATTGTIYEQYF.

This rearrangement joins TRBV5-1 to TRBJ2-3, with 7 bases that match TRBD1. Trimming at V came to 4 bases and at J to 6 bases, leaving 17 bases not matched to a gene. The CDR3 length is 17 residues. Germline V gene data show CDR1 as SGHRS and CDR2 as YFSETQ. The CDR3 nucleotides read TGCGCCAGCAGCCCTCCGACAGGGACCCAGGGGTCTGATACGCAGTATTTT. Translation: CASSPPTGTQGSDTQYF.

This clone has a single count. This rearrangement joins TRBV2 to TRBJ2-7; 12 nucleotides match TRBD2. The V and J ends lost 2 bases and 7 bases, in that order; junction bases with no gene match: 3. This CDR3 spans 14 amino acids. Germline CDR1 reads SNHLY; CDR2 reads FYNNEI. Written as DNA, the CDR3 is TGTGCCAGCAGTGAACTAGCGGGAGGGGGGGAGCAGTACTTC. This gives the protein CASSELAGGGEQYF.

The gene calls are TRBV19 and TRBJ1-2, with 8 bases identical to TRBD1. There are 14 residues in the CDR3. Trimming took 1 base from V and 11 from J; bases not matched to a gene: 9. Germline V CDR1 and CDR2: LNHDA, SQIVND (reference sequence). CDR3 loop: CASSIGLRTGRYTF. CDR3 sequence (DNA): TGTGCCAGTAGTATAGGTCTCCGGACAGGGAGGTACACCTTC.

This chain links TRBV5-1 with TRBJ1-4; 9 nucleotides match TRBD1. The junction had 5 bases not matched to a gene; V was cut back by 0 bases and J by 8 bases. Germline V lookup: CDR1 SGHRS, CDR2 YFSETQ. The CDR3 length is 15 residues. The DNA of the CDR3 is TGCGCCAGCAGCTTGGCGTGGACAGGGGAGGAAAAACTGTTTTTT. Its translation: CASSLAWTGEEKLFF.

This clone was seen a few times. The chain carries TRBV6-1 and TRBJ2-2, with D unresolved. Germline CDR1 reads MNHNS; CDR2 reads SASEGT. This CDR3 is 15 amino acids long. Trimming shortened V by 10 bases and J by 0 bases, and 15 bases separated the two germline ends. The CDR3 bases are TGTGCCACCACCCGGATCCGCGCGAACACCGGGGAGCTGTTTTTT. Translating it yields CATTRIRANTGELFF.

The V gene is TRBV6-7, the J gene TRBJ1-1, with unresolved D. TRBV6-7 is an open reading frame whose function is uncertain. Trimming took off 9 bases at V and 0 bases at J, with 35 bases between the two ends. This CDR3 spans 21 amino acids. This CDR3 is CARKVSLVPQLTITVNTEAFF. The DNA of the CDR3 is TGTGCCAGGAAAGTATCCTTGGTTCCACAATTGACTATCACAGTGAACACTGAAGCTTTCTTT.

This clone came up a few times. The chain links TRBV10-3 to TRBJ1-2; D gene ambiguous. The CDR3 has 15 amino acids. Between the trimmed V and J ends, which lost 3 bases and 7 bases, there was a span of 18 bases. CDR1 is ENHRY, CDR2 SYGVKD, per germline. Here the CDR3 DNA reads TGTGCCATCAGTGATGGGGTCCTCGGTACCCTTGGCTACACCTTC. Its protein is CAISDGVLGTLGYTF.

Sample share makes this clone medium-sized. CDR3 amino acids: CAISEFGAQTEAFF. Written as DNA, the CDR3 is TGTGCCATCAGTGAGTTTGGAGCCCAAACTGAAGCTTTCTTT. The chain combines TRBV10-3 with TRBJ1-1; no clear D gene. The CDR3 spans 14 residues. In germline, CDR1 is ENHRY, CDR2 SYGVKD. The V end lost 1 base, the J end lost 5 bases, and 11 bases lay between the germline ends.

A few counts support this clone. The J gene is TRBJ2-5, the V gene TRBV18; unclear D gene. Trimming cost V 6 bases and J 5 bases, with 7 bases left between them. The CDR3 contains 11 residues. From germline, CDR1 is KGHSH and CDR2 LQKENI. For the CDR3, the DNA is TGTGCCAGCTCGCCGAGGGAGACCCAGTACTTC. It encodes CASSPRETQYF.

The chain is built from TRBV28 and TRBJ2-1; TRBD2 matches 7 bases. This CDR3 comprises 15 residues. Germline assignment: CDR1 MDHEN and CDR2 SYDVKM. Trimming took 3 bases from V and 2 from J; bases not matched to a gene: 4. The CDR3 loop is CASSLGGRAYNEQFF. The DNA for the CDR3 is TGTGCCAGCAGTTTGGGTGGGAGGGCCTACAATGAGCAGTTCTTC. Together with reference TRBV28 and TRBJ2-1, the CDR3 gives the full variable domain: DVKVTQSSRYLVKRTGEKVFLECVQDMDHENMFWYRQDPGLGLRLIYFSYDVKMKEKGDIPEGYSVSREKKERFSLILESASTNQTSMYLCASSLGGRAYNEQFFGPGTRLTVL.

The rearrangement joins TRBV11-2 to TRBJ2-1; D perhaps matches TRBD1 (5 bases). Trimming took 5 bases from V and 7 from J, leaving 15 bases between them. The CDR3 loop spans 14 amino acids. Germline CDR1 and CDR2: SGHAT and FQNNGV. The CDR3: CASSARRDSNEQFF. CDR3 coding DNA: TGTGCCAGCAGCGCCCGCAGAGACAGTAATGAGCAGTTCTTC.

Remarks on this clone: At one of its ends the junction is not consistent with the germline gene, which may arise from a read error. The chain employs TRBV7-9 and TRBJ2-3; possible D gene TRBD1, 6 bases. Germline-derived CDR1 and CDR2 are SEHNR and FQNEAQ (reference sequence). This CDR3 is built from 16 residues. The CDR3 region is CASSVALGQQGDTQYF. The CDR3 DNA is TGTGCCAGCAGCGTAGCCCTGGGACAACAAGGAGATACGCAGTATTTT. The whole variable domain, remainder taken from reference TRBV7-9 and TRBJ2-3, is DTGVSQNPRHKITKRGQNVTFRCDPISEHNRLYWYRQTLGQGPEFLTYFQNEAQLEKSRLLSDRFSAERPKGSFSTLEIQRTEQGDSAMYLCASSVALGQQGDTQYFGPGTRLTVL.

The V and J genes are TRBV10-2 and TRBJ2-1; no firm D call. The germline CDR1 and CDR2 sequences are WSHSY and SAAADI. This CDR3 region has 14 residues. V was clipped by 6 bases and J by 7 bases, with 16 bases between them. Here the CDR3 DNA reads TGCGCCAGCAGCCTCGGGTCCCCCCGGAATGAGCAGTTCTTC. Its translation is CASSLGSPRNEQFF.

The V call is TRBV6-5, the J call TRBJ2-7, with a weak D call TRBD2 (6 bases). The CDR3 has 13 amino acids. CDR1 and CDR2 (germline): MNHEY, SVGAGI. The germline V and J ends were trimmed by 5 bases and 7 bases, with 15 bases remaining between them. The CDR3 reads CASSERRGWEQYF. The CDR3 nucleotides are TGTGCCAGCAGTGAACGGAGGGGATGGGAGCAGTACTTC.

The chain recombines TRBV7-9 with TRBJ1-2, with D maybe TRBD1 (6 bases). The ends were cut back, 8 bases at V and 2 bases at J, with 21 bases in the middle. This CDR3 is 16 amino acids long. Germline CDR1 SEHNR, CDR2 FQNEAQ (reference sequence). The CDR3 region has the DNA TGTGCCAGCGTCCCTTCGGGGGGCCTTCCAAACTATGGCTACACCTTC. The encoded protein is CASVPSGGLPNYGYTF.

The CDR3 DNA reads TGTGCCTGGCTCGGGTTCGGAAACACCATATATTTT. It codes for CAWLGFGNTIYF. The rearrangement joins TRBV30 to TRBJ1-3; D call uncertain. Trimming took off 5 bases at V and 4 bases at J, with 9 bases between the two ends. Germline V CDR1 and CDR2: GTSNPN, SVGIG (reference sequence). The CDR3 loop spans 12 amino acids.

CDR3 nucleotides: TGTGTTTTTTGCAAGCAGAAGGCGGCATACGAGCAGTACTTC. Protein: CVFCKQKAAYEQYF. The chain recombines TRBV6-5 with TRBJ2-7; unclear D gene. This CDR3 spans 14 amino acids. CDR1 is MNHEY, CDR2 SVGAGI, per germline.

The chain employs TRBV14 and TRBJ1-1, with TRBD1 matching 7 bases. Trimming at V came to 4 bases and at J to 5 bases, leaving 13 bases not matched to a gene. The germline gives CDR1 SGHDN, CDR2 FVKESK. The CDR3 is 16 residues long. CDR3 residues: CASSLNAGTVVTEAFF. The CDR3 DNA is TGTGCCAGCAGCCTTAATGCCGGGACAGTAGTGACTGAAGCTTTCTTT.

The chain is built from TRBV5-1 and TRBJ1-1; 9 bases line up with TRBD1. The germline V gene encodes CDR1 SGHRS and CDR2 YFSETQ. CDR3 length: 15 amino acids. J gave up 6 bases and V 3 bases, and 9 bases lay outside the gene matches. The CDR3 reads CASSWGDRDLAEAFF. DNA of the CDR3: TGCGCCAGCAGCTGGGGGGACAGGGATTTAGCTGAAGCTTTCTTT.

This rearrangement joins TRBV10-3 to TRBJ1-2, with 8 positions matching TRBD1. CDR1 is ENHRY, CDR2 SYGVKD, per germline. CDR3 length equals 13 residues. Trimming at V came to 6 bases and at J to 8 bases, leaving 8 bases not matched to a gene. Here the CDR3 DNA reads TGTGCCATCAGGGGGGCGGGGGACAGGGGCTACACCTTC. Protein: CAIRGAGDRGYTF.